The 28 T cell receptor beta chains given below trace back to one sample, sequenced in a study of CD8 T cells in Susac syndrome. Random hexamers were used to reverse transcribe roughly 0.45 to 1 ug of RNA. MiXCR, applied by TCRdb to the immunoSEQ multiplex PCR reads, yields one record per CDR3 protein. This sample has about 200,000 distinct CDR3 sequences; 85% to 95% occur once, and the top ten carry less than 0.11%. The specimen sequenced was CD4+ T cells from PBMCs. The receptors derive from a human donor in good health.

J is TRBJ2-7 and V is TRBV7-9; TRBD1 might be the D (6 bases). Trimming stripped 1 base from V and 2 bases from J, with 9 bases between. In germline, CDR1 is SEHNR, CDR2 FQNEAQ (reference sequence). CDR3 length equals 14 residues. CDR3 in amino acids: CASSLGTATYEQYV. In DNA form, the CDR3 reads TGTGCCAGCAGCTTAGGGACAGCTACCTACGAGCAGTACGTC.

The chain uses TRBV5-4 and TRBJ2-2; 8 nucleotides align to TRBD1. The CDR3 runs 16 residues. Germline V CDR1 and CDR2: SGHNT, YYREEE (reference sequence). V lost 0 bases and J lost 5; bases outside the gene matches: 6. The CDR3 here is CASSLATGGRTGELFF. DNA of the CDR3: TGTGCCAGCAGCTTGGCCACAGGGGGACGAACCGGGGAGCTGTTTTTT.

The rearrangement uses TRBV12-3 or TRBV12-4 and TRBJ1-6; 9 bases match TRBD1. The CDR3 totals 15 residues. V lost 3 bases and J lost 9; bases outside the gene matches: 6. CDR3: CASSFRGQGISPLHF. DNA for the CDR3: TGTGCCAGCAGTTTCCGGGGACAGGGTATTTCACCCCTCCACTTT.

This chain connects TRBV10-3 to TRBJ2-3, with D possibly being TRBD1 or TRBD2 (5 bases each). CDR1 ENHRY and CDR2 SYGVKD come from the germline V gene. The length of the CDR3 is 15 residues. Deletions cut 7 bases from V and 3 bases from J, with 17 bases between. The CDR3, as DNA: TGTGCCATCACCGAGGGGCCGGGTGAGACAGATACGCAGTATTTT. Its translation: CAITEGPGETDTQYF.

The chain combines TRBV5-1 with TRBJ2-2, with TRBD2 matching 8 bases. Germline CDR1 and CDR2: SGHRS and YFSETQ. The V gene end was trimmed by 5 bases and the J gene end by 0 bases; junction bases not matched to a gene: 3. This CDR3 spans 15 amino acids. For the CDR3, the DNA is TGCGCCAGCAGGCCCGGGGGGGCGAACACCGGGGAGCTGTTTTTT. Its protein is CASRPGGANTGELFF. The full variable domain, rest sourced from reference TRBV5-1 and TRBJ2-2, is KAGVTQTPRYLIKTRGQQVTLSCSPISGHRSVSWYQQTPGQGLQFLFEYFSETQRNKGNFPGRFSGRQFSNSRSEMNVSTLELGDSALYLCASRPGGANTGELFFGEGSRLTVL.

In nucleotides, the CDR3 is TGTGCCAGCAGTTTGGACGGCTACGAGCAGTACGTC. Amino acid sequence: CASSLDGYEQYV. The chain links TRBV6-6 to TRBJ2-7; D is unclear. V lost 4 bases to trimming and J lost 3 bases, with 7 bases between them. The CDR3 is 12 amino acids. The germline V gene has CDR1 MNHNY and CDR2 SVGAGI (reference sequence).

The CDR3 coding sequence is TGTGCCAGCAGAACACAAAATAGCTACGAGCAGTACTTC. Protein product: CASRTQNSYEQYF. The chain recombines TRBV27 with TRBJ2-7; D unclear. Trimming cost V 6 bases and J 3 bases, with 12 bases left between them. CDR3 length: 13 amino acids. The germline CDR1 and CDR2 sequences are MNHEY and SMNVEV (reference sequence).

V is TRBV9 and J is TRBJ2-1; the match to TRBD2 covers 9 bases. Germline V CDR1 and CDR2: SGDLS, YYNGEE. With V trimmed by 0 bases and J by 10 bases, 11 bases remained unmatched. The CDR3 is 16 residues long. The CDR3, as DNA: TGTGCCAGCAGCGTAGGTGCTAGCGGGACCCCGTGGGAGCAGTTCTTC. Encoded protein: CASSVGASGTPWEQFF.

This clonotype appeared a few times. DNA for the CDR3: TGCGCCAGCAGCCGAGCCGAACGCCATGAGCAGTTCTTC. Translating it yields CASSRAERHEQFF. J is TRBJ2-1 and V is TRBV5-1, with D unresolved. This CDR3 has 13 amino acids. Looked up from germline, CDR1 is SGHRS and CDR2 is YFSETQ. V lost 4 bases, J lost 8 bases, and 13 bases lay in between.

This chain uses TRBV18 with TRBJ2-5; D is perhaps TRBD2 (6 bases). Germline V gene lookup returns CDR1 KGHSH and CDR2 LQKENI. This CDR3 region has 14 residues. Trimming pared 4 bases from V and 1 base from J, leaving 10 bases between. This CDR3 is CASSLRETQETQYF. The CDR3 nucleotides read TGTGCCAGCTCACTCCGGGAGACCCAAGAGACCCAGTACTTC.

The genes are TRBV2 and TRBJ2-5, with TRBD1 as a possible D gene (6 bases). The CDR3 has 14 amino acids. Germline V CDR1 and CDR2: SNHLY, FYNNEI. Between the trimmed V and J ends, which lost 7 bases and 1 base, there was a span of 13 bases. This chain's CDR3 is CASKARGSQETQYF. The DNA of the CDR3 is TGTGCCAGCAAAGCAAGGGGGTCCCAAGAGACCCAGTACTTC.

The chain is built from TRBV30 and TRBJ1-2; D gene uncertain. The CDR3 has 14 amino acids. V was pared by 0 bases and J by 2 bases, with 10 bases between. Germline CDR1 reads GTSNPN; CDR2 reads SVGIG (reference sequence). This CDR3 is CAWSVLGRNYGYTF. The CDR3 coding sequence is TGTGCCTGGAGTGTGTTGGGCCGGAACTATGGCTACACCTTC.

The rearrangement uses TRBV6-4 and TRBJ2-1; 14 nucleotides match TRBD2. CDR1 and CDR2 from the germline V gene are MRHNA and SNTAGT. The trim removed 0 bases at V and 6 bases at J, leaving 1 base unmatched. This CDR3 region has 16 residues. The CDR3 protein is CASSDSGLAGVNEQFF. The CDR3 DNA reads TGTGCCAGCAGTGACTCGGGACTAGCGGGAGTCAATGAGCAGTTCTTC.

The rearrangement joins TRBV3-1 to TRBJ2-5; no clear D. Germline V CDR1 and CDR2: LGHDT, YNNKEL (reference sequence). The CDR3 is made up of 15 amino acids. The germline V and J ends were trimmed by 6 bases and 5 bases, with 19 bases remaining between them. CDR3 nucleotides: TGTGCCAGCAGATCCGATACCAGAGAGTACGAGACCCAGTACTTC. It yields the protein CASRSDTREYETQYF.

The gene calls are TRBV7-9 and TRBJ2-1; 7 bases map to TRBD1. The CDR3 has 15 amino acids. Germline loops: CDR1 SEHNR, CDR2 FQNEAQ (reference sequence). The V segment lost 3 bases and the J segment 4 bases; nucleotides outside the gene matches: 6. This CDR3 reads CASSFEGQIYNEQFF. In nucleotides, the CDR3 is TGTGCCAGCAGCTTCGAGGGACAGATTTACAATGAGCAGTTCTTC.

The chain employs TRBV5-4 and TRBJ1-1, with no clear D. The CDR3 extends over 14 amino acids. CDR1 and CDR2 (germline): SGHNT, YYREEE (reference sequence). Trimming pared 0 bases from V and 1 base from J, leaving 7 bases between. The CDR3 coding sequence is TGTGCCAGCAGCTTGGAGGTAGGGAACACTGAAGCTTTCTTT. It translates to CASSLEVGNTEAFF.

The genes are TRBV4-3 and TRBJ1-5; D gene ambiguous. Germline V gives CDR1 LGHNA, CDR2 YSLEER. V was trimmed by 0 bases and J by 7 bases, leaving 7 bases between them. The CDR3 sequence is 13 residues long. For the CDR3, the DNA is TGCGCCAGCAGCCAAGAGTTGAACCAGCCCCAGCATTTT. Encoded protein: CASSQELNQPQHF.

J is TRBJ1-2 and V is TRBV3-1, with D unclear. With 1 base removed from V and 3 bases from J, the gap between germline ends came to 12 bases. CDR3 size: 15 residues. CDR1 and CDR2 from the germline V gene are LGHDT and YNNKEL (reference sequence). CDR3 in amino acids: CASSQGLRADYGYTF. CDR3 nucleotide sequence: TGTGCCAGCAGCCAAGGCCTCCGGGCAGACTATGGCTACACCTTC. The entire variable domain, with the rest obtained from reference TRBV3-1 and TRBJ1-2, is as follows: DTAVSQTPKYLVTQMGNDKSIKCEQNLGHDTMYWYKQDSKKFLKIMFSYNNKELIINETVPNRFSPKSPDKAHLNLHINSLELGDSAVYFCASSQGLRADYGYTFGSGTRLTVV.

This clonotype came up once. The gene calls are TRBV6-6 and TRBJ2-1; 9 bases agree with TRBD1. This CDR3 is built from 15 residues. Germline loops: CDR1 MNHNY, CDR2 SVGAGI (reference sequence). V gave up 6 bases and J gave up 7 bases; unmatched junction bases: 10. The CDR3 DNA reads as TGTGCCAGCAGCCCCGGGACAGGGCGATGGAATGAGCAGTTCTTC. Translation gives CASSPGTGRWNEQFF.

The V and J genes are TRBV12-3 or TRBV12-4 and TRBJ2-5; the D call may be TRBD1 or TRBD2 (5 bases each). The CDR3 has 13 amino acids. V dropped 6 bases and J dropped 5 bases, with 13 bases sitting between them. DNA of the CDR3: TGTGCCAGCAGCATACTAGGGGAGGAGACCCAGTACTTC. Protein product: CASSILGEETQYF.

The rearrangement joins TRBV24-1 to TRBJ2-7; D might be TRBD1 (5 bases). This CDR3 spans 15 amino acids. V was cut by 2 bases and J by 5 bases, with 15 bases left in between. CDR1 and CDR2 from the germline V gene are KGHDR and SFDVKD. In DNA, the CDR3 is TGTGCCACCAGTGATTCCAGGGTCCTAGGGGACGAGCAGTACTTC. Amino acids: CATSDSRVLGDEQYF.

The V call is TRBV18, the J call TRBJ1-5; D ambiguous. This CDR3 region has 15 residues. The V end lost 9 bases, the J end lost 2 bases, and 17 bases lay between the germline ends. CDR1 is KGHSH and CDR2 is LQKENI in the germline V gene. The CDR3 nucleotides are TGTGCCAGTTCCACCTACGAGGGAGGCAATCAGCCCCAGCATTTT. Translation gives CASSTYEGGNQPQHF.

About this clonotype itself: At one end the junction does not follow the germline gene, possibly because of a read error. The CDR3, as DNA: TGTGCCAGCAGCCCCGGGACAGGTCAAGGGACCCAGTACTTC. Its translation: CASSPGTGQGTQYF. This chain uses TRBV3-1 with TRBJ2-5; 8 bases align to TRBD1. CDR3 size: 14 residues. The V gene's germline CDR1 is LGHDT and CDR2 YNNKEL (reference sequence).

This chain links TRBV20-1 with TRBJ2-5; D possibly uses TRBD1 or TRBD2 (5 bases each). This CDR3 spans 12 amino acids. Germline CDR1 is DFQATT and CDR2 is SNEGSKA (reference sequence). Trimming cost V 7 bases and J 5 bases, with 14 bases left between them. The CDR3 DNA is TGCAGTGGGGGGAGTCGGAGGGAGACCCAGTACTTC. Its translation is CSGGSRRETQYF.

CDR3 residues: CASSYIAGEETQYF. For the CDR3, the DNA is TGCGCCAGCAGCTATATAGCGGGAGAGGAGACCCAGTACTTC. V and J are TRBV5-1 and TRBJ2-5, with 9 bases that match TRBD2. V was clipped by 3 bases and J by 5 bases; unmatched bases: 5. Germline CDR1 and CDR2: SGHRS and YFSETQ. The CDR3 has 14 residues.

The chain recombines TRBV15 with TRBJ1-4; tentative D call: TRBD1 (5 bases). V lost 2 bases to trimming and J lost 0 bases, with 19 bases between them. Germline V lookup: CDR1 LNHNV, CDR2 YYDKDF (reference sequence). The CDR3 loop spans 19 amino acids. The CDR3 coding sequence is TGTGCCACCAGCAGAAGTATCGTTCAGGGATTTGCAACTAATGAAAAACTGTTTTTT. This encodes CATSRSIVQGFATNEKLFF. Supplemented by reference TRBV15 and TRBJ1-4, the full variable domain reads DAMVIQNPRYQVTQFGKPVTLSCSQTLNHNVMYWYQQKSSQAPKLLFHYYDKDFNNEADTPDNFQSRRPNTSFCFLDIRSPGLGDTAMYLCATSRSIVQGFATNEKLFFGSGTQLSVL.

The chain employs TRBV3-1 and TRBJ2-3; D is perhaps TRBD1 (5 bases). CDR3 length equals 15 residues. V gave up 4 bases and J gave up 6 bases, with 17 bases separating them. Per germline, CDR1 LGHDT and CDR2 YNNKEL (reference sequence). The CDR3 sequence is CASSPTSSGADTQYF. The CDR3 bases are TGTGCCAGCAGCCCAACGTCGTCTGGGGCTGATACGCAGTATTTT.

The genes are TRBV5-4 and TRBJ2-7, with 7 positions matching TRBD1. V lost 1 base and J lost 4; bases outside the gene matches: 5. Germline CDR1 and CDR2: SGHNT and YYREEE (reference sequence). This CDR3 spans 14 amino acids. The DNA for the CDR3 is TGTGCCAGCAGCTTGACAGGGGATGGGTACGAGCAGTACTTC. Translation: CASSLTGDGYEQYF.